The rows below give T cell receptor beta chains drawn from one sample of a study of T cell changes during pregnancy in multiple sclerosis. Sequenced by immunoSEQ multiplex PCR; TCRdb stores in-frame clones only, minus some. Of roughly 50,000 clones listed, roughly nine tenths are singletons. The starting material was CD4+ T cells from peripheral blood mononuclear cells, obtained after pregnancy. The receptors originated from a female donor with multiple sclerosis, enrolled in a pregnancy study. Each CDR3 is given with its conserved first and last residue. The D gene is left open where the match is weak. The size of a clone is reported for some rows only, either as once, few or many, or as a class for expanded clones.

clone size,D gene,J gene,V gene,CDR3 DNA,CDR3 protein
NA,TRBD2,TRBJ2-3,TRBV27,TGTGCCAGCAGTCGCCCCGGACTAGCGGGAGTCGGAAGGCAGTATTTT,CASSRPGLAGVGRQYF
NA,NA,TRBJ1-6,TRBV30,TGTGCCTGGAGTGTATTGCCAGGTCCTTCACCCCTCCACTTT,CAWSVLPGPSPLHF
once,NA,TRBJ2-1,TRBV4-3,TGCGCCAGCAGCCAACAGTCAGGGGCGAGATCCTACAATGAGCAGTTCTTC,CASSQQSGARSYNEQFF
NA,TRBD1,TRBJ1-1,TRBV19,TGTGCCAGTAGTATCCGGCAGGGGGCCGCTGAAGCTTTCTTT,CASSIRQGAAEAFF
NA,TRBD1,TRBJ1-1,TRBV18,TGTGCCAGCTCACCTGAGATGGGACAGAGGAACACTGAAGCTTTCTTT,CASSPEMGQRNTEAFF
NA,TRBD1,TRBJ2-2,TRBV5-5,TGTGCCAGCTTTCAAGGACAGGGACAGACCGGGGAGCTGTTTTTT,CASFQGQGQTGELFF
once,TRBD1,TRBJ2-1,TRBV29-1,TGCAGCACCGGACAGGCCTCGGCGTACAATGAGCAGTTCTTC,CSTGQASAYNEQFF
NA,TRBD1,TRBJ2-5,TRBV6-1,TGTGCCAGCAGTGACCCCCGGGACAGATCACCCCAAGAGACCCAGTACTTC,CASSDPRDRSPQETQYF
NA,TRBD1,TRBJ2-3,TRBV2,TGTGCCAGCAGGGTGACAGGGGTTGGCACAGATACGCAGTATTTT,CASRVTGVGTDTQYF
NA,TRBD1,TRBJ1-3,TRBV19,TGTGCCAGTAGACCGGACAGGGCGGCTGGAAACACCATATATTTT,CASRPDRAAGNTIYF
NA,TRBD1,TRBJ2-5,TRBV5-1,TGCGCCAGCACTTTGACAGGGGGAAGACAAGAGACCCAGTACTTC,CASTLTGGRQETQYF
NA,TRBD1,TRBJ1-5,TRBV6-5,TGTGCCAGCAGACAGGGGGTGACTAGCAATCAGCCCCAGCATTTT,CASRQGVTSNQPQHF
NA,TRBD2,TRBJ2-1,TRBV5-6,TGTGCCAGCAGCACCCCCGTCTTTGCGGGAGGGCCTTTGTTCTTC,CASSTPVFAGGPLFF
NA,NA,TRBJ1-4,TRBV30,TGTGCCTGGAGTGAAATAGGGACAAATGAAAAACTGTTTTTT,CAWSEIGTNEKLFF
NA,TRBD1,TRBJ2-7,TRBV29-1,TGCAGCGTTCGACAGGGGCCCTCCTACGAGCAGTACTTC,CSVRQGPSYEQYF
NA,TRBD2,TRBJ2-3,TRBV18,TGTGCCAGCTCAGTCCTTCCCAGCGGGAGGGACGATACGCAGTATTTT,CASSVLPSGRDDTQYF
NA,NA,TRBJ2-5,TRBV9,TGTGCCAGCAGGGGAGAATGGGAGACCCAGTACTTC,CASRGEWETQYF
NA,TRBD1,TRBJ1-2,TRBV28,TGTGCCAGCAGTAAGACAGGGGGCAACTATGGCTACACCTTC,CASSKTGGNYGYTF
NA,TRBD1,TRBJ1-1,TRBV25-1,TGTGCCAGCAGCCGAGTCAGGGGGGTGAACACTGAAGCTTTCTTT,CASSRVRGVNTEAFF
NA,TRBD1,TRBJ2-4,TRBV10-3,TGTGCCATCAGTGAGTCCCCTGGACAGGGGCGATCAAACATTCAGTACTTC,CAISESPGQGRSNIQYF
NA,NA,TRBJ1-5,TRBV5-1,TGCGCCAGCAGCTTGGGGCTGGGAGGGGGGGGTTATCAGCCCCAGCATTTT,CASSLGLGGGGYQPQHF
NA,TRBD2,TRBJ2-7,TRBV5-1,TGCGCCAGCAAGGGGTCGGCTAGCGGTTACGAGCAGTACTTC,CASKGSASGYEQYF
NA,TRBD2,TRBJ2-7,TRBV18,TGTGCCAGCTCACGCCCGGGACTAGCGGGAGGGCATGAGCAGTACTTC,CASSRPGLAGGHEQYF
NA,TRBD1,TRBJ1-2,TRBV27,TGTGCCAGCAGAAAACGACAGGGCGATGGCTACACCTTC,CASRKRQGDGYTF
NA,NA,TRBJ2-1,TRBV11-2,TGTGCCAGCAGCTTATTATACAGCGGAATTTACAATGAGCAGTTCTTC,CASSLLYSGIYNEQFF
NA,NA,TRBJ2-1,TRBV5-1,TGCGCCAGCAGCTTGGATTTTAGTGAGCAGTTCTTC,CASSLDFSEQFF
NA,TRBD2,TRBJ2-1,TRBV19,TGTGCCAGTAGGGGACTAGCAACGAACAATGAGCAGTTCTTC,CASRGLATNNEQFF
NA,NA,TRBJ2-7,TRBV4-1,TGCGCCAGCAGCCAAGGGGGAATAGACAGGTTTACCTACGAGCAGTACTTC,CASSQGGIDRFTYEQYF
NA,TRBD1,TRBJ1-1,TRBV5-1,TGCGCCAGCAGCTTGTCGACAGGGGTGAACACTGAAGCTTTCTTT,CASSLSTGVNTEAFF
once,NA,TRBJ2-1,TRBV29-1,TGCAGCGTGACGGATAGTGTCGGGTGGTACAATGAGCAGTTCTTC,CSVTDSVGWYNEQFF
NA,NA,TRBJ2-5,TRBV19,TGTGCCAGTAGTATAGTTAGGGGAGAGACCCAGTACTTC,CASSIVRGETQYF
NA,TRBD2,TRBJ2-5,TRBV29-1,TGCAGCGTATCTAGCGGGATACAAGAGACCCAGTACTTC,CSVSSGIQETQYF
NA,TRBD2,TRBJ2-5,TRBV7-8,TGTGCCAGCAGAGGTAGCGGGGGGAACCAAGAGACCCAGTACTTC,CASRGSGGNQETQYF
NA,TRBD1,TRBJ2-6,TRBV23-1,TGCGCCAGCAGTCAATCGGGAGACAGGGGAAGTGGGGCCAACGTCCTGACTTTC,CASSQSGDRGSGANVLTF
NA,TRBD2,TRBJ2-7,TRBV10-1,TGCGCCAGCAGTGCCGAGAGTACTAGCGGGAGACCCTACGAGCAGTACTTC,CASSAESTSGRPYEQYF
NA,NA,TRBJ1-2,TRBV27,TGTGCCAGCAGTTTACATCGGGATGGATATGGCTACACCTTC,CASSLHRDGYGYTF
NA,TRBD2,TRBJ2-3,TRBV7-9,TGTGCCAGCAGCTTAGGGGCTAGCGGGACCGCAGATACGCAGTATTTT,CASSLGASGTADTQYF